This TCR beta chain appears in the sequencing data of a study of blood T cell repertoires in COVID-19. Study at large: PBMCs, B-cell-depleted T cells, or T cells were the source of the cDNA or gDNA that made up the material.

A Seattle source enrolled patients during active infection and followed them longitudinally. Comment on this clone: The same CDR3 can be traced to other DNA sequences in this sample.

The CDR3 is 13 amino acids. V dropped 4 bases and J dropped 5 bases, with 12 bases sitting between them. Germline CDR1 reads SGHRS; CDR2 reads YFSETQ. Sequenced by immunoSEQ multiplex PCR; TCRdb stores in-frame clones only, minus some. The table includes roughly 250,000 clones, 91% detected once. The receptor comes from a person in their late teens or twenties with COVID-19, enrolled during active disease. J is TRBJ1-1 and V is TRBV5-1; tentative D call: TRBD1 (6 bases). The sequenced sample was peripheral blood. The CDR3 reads CASSSTGNTEAFF. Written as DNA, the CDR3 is TGCGCCAGCAGCAGTACAGGGAATACTGAAGCTTTCTTT. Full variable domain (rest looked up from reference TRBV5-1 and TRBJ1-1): KAGVTQTPRYLIKTRGQQVTLSCSPISGHRSVSWYQQTPGQGLQFLFEYFSETQRNKGNFPGRFSGRQFSNSRSEMNVSTLELGDSALYLCASSSTGNTEAFFGQGTRLTVV.